This T cell receptor (beta chain) was obtained from a study of cytomegalovirus exposure and HLA in healthy donors. Findings and limits, study-wide: In an earlier analysis, most TCR beta V segments were productive about 87% or about 30% of the time. Most observed TCR sequences were rare, whereas some public TCRs were detected in many donors.

The PCR made use of 60 Vbeta and 13 Jbeta primers. This table comes from immunoSEQ multiplex PCR, and its TCRdb copy is limited to in-frame clones, with some not included. The sample contains 110,000 to 150,000 clones, around 9.6% of which appear only once. About this clone itself: Antigen unknown.

The clonotype comes from a male donor in good health and CMV-seronegative. The sample taken for sequencing was PBMCs.

The CDR3 is CASTPSLSEAFF. CDR3 DNA sequence: TGCGCCAGCACCCCAAGCCTATCTGAAGCTTTCTTT. The chain couples TRBV5-1 to TRBJ1-1; D gene uncertain. V was clipped by 6 bases and J by 6 bases, with 12 bases between them. CDR1 is SGHRS and CDR2 is YFSETQ in the germline V gene. CDR3 length: 12 amino acids. Filled out from reference TRBV5-1 and TRBJ1-1, the complete variable domain reads KAGVTQTPRYLIKTRGQQVTLSCSPISGHRSVSWYQQTPGQGLQFLFEYFSETQRNKGNFPGRFSGRQFSNSRSEMNVSTLELGDSALYLCASTPSLSEAFFGQGTRLTVV.